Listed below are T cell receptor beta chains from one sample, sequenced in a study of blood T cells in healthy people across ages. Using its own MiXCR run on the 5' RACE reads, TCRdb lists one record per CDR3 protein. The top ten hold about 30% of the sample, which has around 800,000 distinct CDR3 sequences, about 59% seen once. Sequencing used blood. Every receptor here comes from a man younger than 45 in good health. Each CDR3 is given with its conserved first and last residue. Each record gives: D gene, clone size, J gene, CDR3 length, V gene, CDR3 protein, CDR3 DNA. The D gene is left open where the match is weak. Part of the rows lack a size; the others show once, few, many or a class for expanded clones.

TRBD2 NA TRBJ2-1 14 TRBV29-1 CSAATRESYNEQFF TGCAGCGCCGCCACGCGGGAGAGCTACAATGAGCAGTTCTTC
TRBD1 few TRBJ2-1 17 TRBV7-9 CASSEGAGQATYNEQFF TGTGCCAGCAGCGAGGGCGCCGGACAGGCTACCTACAATGAGCAGTTCTTC
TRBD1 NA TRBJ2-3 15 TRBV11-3 CASSLRQGSGDTQYF TGTGCCAGCAGCCTACGACAGGGGTCGGGAGATACGCAGTATTTT
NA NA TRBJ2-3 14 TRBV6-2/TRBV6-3 CASSYPASTDTQYF TGTGCCAGCAGTTACCCAGCTAGCACAGATACGCAGTATTTT
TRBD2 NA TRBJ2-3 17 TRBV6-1 CASSTKRWAGGTDTQYF TGTGCCAGCAGTACCAAGCGGTGGGCGGGGGGCACAGATACGCAGTATTTT
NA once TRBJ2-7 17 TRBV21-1 CASSALGGQATSYEQYF TGTGCCAGCAGCGCCTTAGGAGGACAGGCAACATCCTACGAGCAGTACTTC
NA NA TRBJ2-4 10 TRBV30 CAWSLVIQYF TGTGCCTGGAGCCTAGTCATTCAGTACTTC
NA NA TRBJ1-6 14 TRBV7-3 CASSLRGGHSPPHF TGTGCCAGCAGCTTACGCGGGGGACATTCACCCCCCCACTTT
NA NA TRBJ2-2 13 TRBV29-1 CSVEDRSFGELFF TGCAGCGTTGAAGATCGGAGTTTCGGGGAGCTGTTTTTT
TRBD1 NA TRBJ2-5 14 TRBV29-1 CSVDLQGKGETQYF TGCAGCGTTGATCTACAGGGGAAGGGGGAGACCCAGTACTTC
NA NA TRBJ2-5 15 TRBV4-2 CASSQDGNGLETQYF TGTGCCAGCAGCCAAGACGGGAATGGGCTGGAGACCCAGTACTTC
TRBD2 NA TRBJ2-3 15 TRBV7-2 CASSLSGGAPDTQYF TGTGCCAGCAGCTTAAGCGGGGGGGCACCAGATACGCAGTATTTT
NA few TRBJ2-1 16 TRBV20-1 CSAREPGRSSYNEQFF TGCAGTGCTAGAGAACCGGGACGTAGCTCCTACAATGAGCAGTTCTTC
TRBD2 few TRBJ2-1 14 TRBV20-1 CSASYSGAYNEQFF TGCAGTGCTAGCTATAGCGGGGCGTACAATGAGCAGTTCTTC
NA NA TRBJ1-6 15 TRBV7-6 CASSLEQGNNSPLHF TGTGCCAGCAGCTTAGAACAGGGAAATAATTCACCCCTCCACTTT
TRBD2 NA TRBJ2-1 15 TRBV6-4 CASSAALADYNEQFF TGTGCCAGCAGTGCGGCACTAGCGGACTACAATGAGCAGTTCTTC
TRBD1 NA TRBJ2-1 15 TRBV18 CASSPPETTGEEQFF TGTGCCAGCTCACCACCTGAGACAACAGGGGAAGAGCAGTTCTTC
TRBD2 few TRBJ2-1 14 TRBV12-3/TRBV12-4 CAILRGTTLDEQFF TGTGCCATCTTGAGAGGGACTACCCTCGATGAGCAGTTCTTC
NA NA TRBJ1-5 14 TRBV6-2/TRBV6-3 CASTLGGAGQPQHF TGTGCCAGCACCCTTGGCGGGGCCGGCCAGCCCCAGCATTTT
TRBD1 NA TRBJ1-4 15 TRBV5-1 CASSSGQGVNEKLFF TGCGCCAGCAGCTCGGGACAGGGCGTTAATGAAAAACTGTTTTTT
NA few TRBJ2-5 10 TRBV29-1 CSVREETQYF TGCAGCGTCCGTGAAGAGACCCAGTACTTC
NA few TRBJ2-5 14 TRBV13 CASSLWGGKETQYF TGTGCCAGCAGCTTATGGGGCGGGAAAGAGACCCAGTACTTC
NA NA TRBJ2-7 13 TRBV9 CASSADGSYEQYF TGTGCCAGCAGCGCGGACGGCTCCTACGAGCAGTACTTC
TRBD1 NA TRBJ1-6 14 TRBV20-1 CSAVRTGTNSPLHF TGCAGTGCAGTTAGGACAGGCACAAATTCACCCCTCCACTTT
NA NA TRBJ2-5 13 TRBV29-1 CSVEERYLKTQYF TGCAGCGTTGAAGAGCGGTATTTGAAGACCCAGTACTTC
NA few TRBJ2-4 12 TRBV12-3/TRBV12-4 CASRTTVNIQYF TGTGCCAGCAGAACCACAGTTAACATTCAGTACTTC
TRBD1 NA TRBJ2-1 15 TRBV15 CATSSQAGGYNEQFF TGTGCCACCAGCAGCCAGGCAGGGGGCTACAATGAGCAGTTCTTC
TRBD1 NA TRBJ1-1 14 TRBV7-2 CASSVGQESTEAFF TGTGCCAGCAGCGTCGGACAGGAGAGCACTGAAGCTTTCTTT
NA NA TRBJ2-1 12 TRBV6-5 CASSHWLNEQFF TGTGCCAGCAGCCACTGGCTAAATGAGCAGTTCTTC
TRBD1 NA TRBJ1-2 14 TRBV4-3 CASSPGRGVYGYTF TGCGCCAGCAGCCCCGGCAGGGGGGTCTATGGCTACACCTTC
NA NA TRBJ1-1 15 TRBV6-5 CASSYSGVLNTEAFF TGTGCCAGCAGTTACTCCGGGGTATTGAACACTGAAGCTTTCTTT
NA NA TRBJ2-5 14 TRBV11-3 CASSSYDSPETQYF TGTGCCAGCAGCTCGTACGACAGTCCAGAGACCCAGTACTTC
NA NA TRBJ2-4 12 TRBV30 CAWDRGQNIQYF TGTGCCTGGGACCGGGGCCAAAACATTCAGTACTTC
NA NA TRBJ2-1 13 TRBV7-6 CASSLNMLLEQFF TGTGCCAGCAGCCTCAATATGCTACTTGAGCAGTTCTTC
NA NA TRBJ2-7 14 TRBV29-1 CSVIDGFSSYEQYF TGCAGCGTTATCGACGGGTTTAGCTCCTACGAGCAGTACTTC
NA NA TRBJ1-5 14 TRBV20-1 CSARDRASNQPQHF TGCAGTGCTAGAGATCGAGCGAGCAATCAGCCCCAGCATTTT
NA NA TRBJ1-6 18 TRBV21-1 CASSKVFGGPYSYSPLHF TGTGCCAGCAGCAAGGTTTTCGGAGGTCCTTATTCCTATTCACCCCTCCACTTT
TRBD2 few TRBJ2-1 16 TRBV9 CASSVSGGAIYNEQFF TGTGCCAGCAGCGTATCGGGGGGGGCGATCTACAATGAGCAGTTCTTC
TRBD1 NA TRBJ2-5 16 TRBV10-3 CAISGLRGQGEETQYF TGTGCCATCAGTGGACTGAGGGGACAGGGAGAAGAGACCCAGTACTTC
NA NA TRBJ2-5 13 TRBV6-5 CASGAGIQETQYF TGTGCCAGCGGAGCTGGGATCCAGGAGACCCAGTACTTC
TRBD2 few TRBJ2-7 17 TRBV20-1 CSASGLAGGYRTYEQYF TGCAGTGCTTCCGGACTAGCGGGGGGCTACCGTACCTACGAGCAGTACTTC
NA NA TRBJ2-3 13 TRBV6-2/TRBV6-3 CASSYHGKDTQYF TGTGCCAGCAGTTACCACGGAAAGGATACGCAGTATTTT
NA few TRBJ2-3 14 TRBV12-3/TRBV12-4 CASSFGANTDTQYF TGTGCCAGCAGTTTCGGGGCTAACACAGATACGCAGTATTTT
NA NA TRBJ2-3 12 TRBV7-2 CASSQYVDTQYF TGTGCCAGCAGCCAATACGTAGATACGCAGTATTTT
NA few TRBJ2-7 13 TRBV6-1 CASSDSRSYEQYF TGTGCCAGCAGTGATAGCAGGTCCTACGAGCAGTACTTC
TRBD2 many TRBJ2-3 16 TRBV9 CASSPRTSGGTDTQYF TGTGCCAGCAGCCCTCGGACTAGCGGGGGCACAGATACGCAGTATTTT
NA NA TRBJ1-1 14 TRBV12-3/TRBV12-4 CASSVRMGDTEAFF TGTGCCAGCAGTGTACGCATGGGGGACACTGAAGCTTTCTTT
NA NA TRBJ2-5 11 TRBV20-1 CGKGTQETQYF TGCGGTAAGGGTACCCAGGAGACCCAGTACTTC
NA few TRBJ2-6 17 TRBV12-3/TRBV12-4 CASRPQGSLSGANVLTF TGTGCCAGCAGGCCCCAGGGGTCTCTCTCTGGGGCCAACGTCCTGACTTTC